Reported below is one T cell receptor beta chain. It lacks a known antigen. No base quality values were provided; no much bigger clone lies one nucleotide off. This sample is part of a study of blood T cell repertoires in COVID-19 (dated by TCRdb to the early 2020s). As for the study more broadly: Samples covering the acute and convalescent phases of COVID-19 were provided by collaborators in the United States, Italy and Spain. The prospective study material was composed of cDNA or gDNA derived from T cells, B-cell-depleted T cells, or PBMCs. Deeply sampled blood TCRbeta repertoires from subjects exposed to, actively infected with, or recovered from COVID-19 were included in the dataset. A freely available public database, intended as a resource for researchers studying the immune response to SARS-CoV-2, is where the repertoires were released. The samples were drawn from two sources: the first 160 participants of the ongoing ImmuneRACE study, and over 950 subjects contributed by 6 global collaborators. A de-identified subject ID, COVID-19 status, age in years and sex were almost always included in the sample metadata. Where HLA class I and class II types were available, the types were taken from metadata supplied by the sample provider, not from assay-based typing. Beyond this particular receptor, the publication reports: The quantity of clinical and demographic metadata differed by source and by participant and was supplied without curation.

The germline V gene gives CDR1 as SGHDT and CDR2 as YYEEEE. The CDR3 holds 14 amino acids from the cysteine to the phenylalanine. CDR3 DNA is the only sequence kept; it has 42 bases, read in frame from the first base. Clipping removes 3 bases from V and 5 bases from J, with 4 as the unmatched junction base count. Whole blood was collected in K2EDTA tubes by collaborating institutions according to the institutions' own protocols. For TCRbeta analysis, collaborators shipped samples in one of three forms: frozen whole blood, isolated PBMCs, or DNA extracted from either of those sample types. TCRbeta CDR3 regions were amplified from genomic DNA by means of the immunoSEQ Assay, a bias-controlled multiplex PCR. The study's processing was this. Nucleated cell counts per sample were estimated from amplification of reference gene primers within the assay. To quantify the absolute abundance of each unique TCRbeta CDR3 rearrangement, sequence reads were collapsed and filtered. Productive Simpson clonality was computed per sample as the square root of Simpson's diversity index over productive rearrangements. The clones in this table, taken by TCRdb from immuneACCESS, are in-frame only. Not every clone is retained; where verified, under half of the shortfall comes from an unresolved V gene, and the cause of the rest is unknown. V, J and clone size were drawn from that table, and D and trimming were deduced from the DNA. This sample comprises tens of thousands of clones, approximately 92% of them detected only once. Of the sample, about 5% falls within the top ten clones.

This receptor was obtained from a woman in her 50s with active COVID-19. In this chain, TRBV5-6 is recombined with TRBJ1-1; TRBD1 fits 10 bases in the junction. Sample: peripheral blood. This receptor carries the CDR3 CASSWGQGRTEAFF. The base sequence is TGTGCCAGCAGCTGGGGACAGGGGAGAACTGAAGCTTTCTTT.